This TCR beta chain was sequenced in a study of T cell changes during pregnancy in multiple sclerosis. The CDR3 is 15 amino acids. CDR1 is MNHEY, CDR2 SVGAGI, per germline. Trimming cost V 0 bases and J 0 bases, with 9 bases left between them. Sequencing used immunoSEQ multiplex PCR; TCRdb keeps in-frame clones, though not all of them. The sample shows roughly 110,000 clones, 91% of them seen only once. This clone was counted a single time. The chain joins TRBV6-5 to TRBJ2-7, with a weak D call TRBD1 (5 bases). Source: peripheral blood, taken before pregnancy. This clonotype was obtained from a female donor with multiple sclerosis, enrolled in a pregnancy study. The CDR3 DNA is TGTGCCAGCAGTTACTCTGGCAGGGCCTCCTACGAGCAGTACTTC. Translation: CASSYSGRASYEQYF.